Reported below is one T cell receptor (beta chain). Germline V gene sequence: CDR1 SGHVS, CDR2 FNYEAQ. V dropped 6 bases and J dropped 5; count of bases not matched to a gene: 6. This CDR3 region has 15 residues. This specimen belongs to a study of blood T cell repertoires in COVID-19. Under the authors' procedure: It was from reference gene primer amplification that nucleated cell counts were estimated. Some clones are missing from TCRdb's copy, which holds only in-frame ones; the method was immunoSEQ multiplex PCR. D and trimming come from the DNA, and the V and J calls and clone size come from that table. Of about 110,000 clones listed, 70% to 90% were seen once; the top ten hold 4.8%.

The sample comprised peripheral blood. The receptor comes from a human donor in a cohort sampled during active COVID-19. The chain uses TRBV7-6 and TRBJ2-2; 10 bases are shared with TRBD1. This CDR3 reads CASRQGQGNTGELFF. In DNA form, the CDR3 reads TGTGCCAGCAGACAGGGACAGGGGAATACCGGGGAGCTGTTTTTT.